Each of the 24 T cell receptor beta chains below was sequenced from the same sample in a study of T cells in Graves' hyperthyroidism and ophthalmopathy. Amplification yielded TCR beta CDR3 regions, with RNA transcripts as the source. An initial round of RT-PCR targeting the TCR CDR3 relied on the HTBI primer set. Each CDR3 protein gets one entry after TCRdb re-called the multiplex PCR reads with MiXCR. The data show about 740,000 distinct CDR3 sequences, with around 15% seen just once and roughly 10% held by the top ten. Sequencing input: blood. The receptors originated from a woman younger than 35 with Graves' hyperthyroidism.

This clonotype was counted only a few times. The V gene is TRBV9, the J gene TRBJ2-7; D gene unclear. Trimming took 0 bases from V and 2 from J, leaving 9 bases between them. Per germline, CDR1 SGDLS and CDR2 YYNGEE. There are 14 residues in the CDR3. The CDR3 here is CASSVDGSTYEQYF. The DNA of the CDR3 is TGTGCCAGCAGCGTAGACGGCAGCACCTACGAGCAGTACTTC.

The chain is built from TRBV28 and TRBJ2-7; TRBD1 agrees at 9 bases. V trimming: 5 bases; J trimming: 2 bases; junction bases outside the gene matches: 7. The CDR3 is 15 amino acids. Germline assignment: CDR1 MDHEN and CDR2 SYDVKM. The CDR3, as DNA: TGTGCCAGCAGTACAACAGGGGGCTCAACCTACGAGCAGTACTTC. Amino acid sequence: CASSTTGGSTYEQYF.

This clonotype was seen a few times. The chain is built from TRBV9 and TRBJ1-4; D is perhaps TRBD1 (5 bases). Trimming shortened V by 4 bases and J by 7 bases, and 17 bases separated the two germline ends. Germline V gives CDR1 SGDLS, CDR2 YYNGEE. This CDR3 region has 15 residues. CDR3 nucleotides: TGTGCCAGCAGCACCTCCGGGGGTTCGGCTGAAAAACTGTTTTTT. Protein product: CASSTSGGSAEKLFF. Based on the CDR3 plus reference TRBV9 and TRBJ1-4, the full variable domain is DSGVTQTPKHLITATGQRVTLRCSPRSGDLSVYWYQQSLDQGLQFLIQYYNGEERAKGNILERFSAQQFPDLHSELNLSSLELGDSALYFCASSTSGGSAEKLFFGSGTQLSVL.

This clonotype was counted ten times or more. The chain uses TRBV6-1 and TRBJ2-1; 11 nucleotides agree with TRBD2. Looked up from germline, CDR1 is MNHNS and CDR2 is SASEGT. V was clipped by 5 bases and J by 7 bases; unmatched bases: 16. This CDR3 has 18 residues. The CDR3 here is CASSLLAGEGERTNEQFF. The CDR3 DNA is TGTGCCAGCAGTTTACTAGCGGGAGAAGGAGAACGGACGAATGAGCAGTTCTTC.

The rearrangement joins TRBV20-1 to TRBJ2-7; TRBD1 agrees at 9 bases. Germline CDR1 is DFQATT and CDR2 is SNEGSKA (reference sequence). CDR3 length: 15 residues. V lost 1 base and J lost 3; bases outside the gene matches: 7. The DNA of the CDR3 is TGCAGTGCTAGAGTCCCGGGACAGGGATTCTACGAGCAGTACTTC. As protein: CSARVPGQGFYEQYF.

This sequence joins TRBV13 and TRBJ2-7, with a weak D call TRBD2 (6 bases). Germline V gene lookup returns CDR1 PRHDT and CDR2 FYEKMQ (reference sequence). The CDR3 covers 15 residues. V was cut by 4 bases and J by 4 bases, with 17 bases left in between. CDR3 sequence (DNA): TGTGCCAGCAGCTCCCGACTAGAAAGCATATACGAGCAGTACTTC. Translation gives CASSSRLESIYEQYF. The full variable domain, its missing parts supplied by reference TRBV13 and TRBJ2-7, is AAGVIQSPRHLIKEKRETATLKCYPIPRHDTVYWYQQGPGQDPQFLISFYEKMQSDKGSIPDRFSAQQFSDYHSELNMSSLELGDSALYFCASSSRLESIYEQYFGPGTRLTVT.

This clonotype was recorded many times. The chain is built from TRBV7-9 and TRBJ2-5; D is perhaps TRBD1 (5 bases). V gave up 5 bases and J gave up 4 bases, with 17 bases separating them. Germline assignment: CDR1 SEHNR and CDR2 FQNEAQ (reference sequence). The CDR3 is 15 residues long. The CDR3 region is CASSRLSGRGETQYF. The CDR3 nucleotides read TGTGCCAGCAGCCGACTTTCGGGTAGGGGAGAGACCCAGTACTTC.

Comment on this clonotype: A clone one base away is much larger, so this may be a read error. The V call is TRBV29-1, the J call TRBJ1-1; D may be TRBD1 (5 bases). V was shortened by 7 bases and J by 4 bases, with 16 bases between the two germline ends. CDR1 is SQVTM, CDR2 ANQGSEA, per germline. This CDR3 is built from 13 residues. CDR3 loop: CSAMTEVGTEAFF. DNA of the CDR3: TGCAGCGCAATGACAGAAGTCGGCACTGAAGCTTTCTTT.

This clonotype was seen more than once but under ten times. The V call is TRBV9, the J call TRBJ2-3, with 7 bases lining up with TRBD2. This CDR3 comprises 15 residues. Per germline, CDR1 SGDLS and CDR2 YYNGEE. V gave up 3 bases and J gave up 1 base; unmatched junction bases: 5. The CDR3 DNA sequence: TGTGCCAGCAGCGCTGGGGACTACCGCACAGATACGCAGTATTTT. Its translation is CASSAGDYRTDTQYF.

There are a few counts of this clonotype. This sequence joins TRBV19 and TRBJ1-1, with D perhaps matching TRBD1 (6 bases). From germline, CDR1 is LNHDA and CDR2 SQIVND (reference sequence). The CDR3 loop spans 14 amino acids. The ends were cut back, 4 bases at V and 5 bases at J, with 14 bases in the middle. The CDR3 spells CASSNLAGETEAFF. The DNA of the CDR3 is TGTGCCAGTAGTAATTTGGCAGGGGAAACTGAAGCTTTCTTT.

The chain uses TRBV30 and TRBJ1-3, with 9 nucleotides matching TRBD1. Germline CDR1 and CDR2: GTSNPN and SVGIG (reference sequence). This CDR3 has 14 amino acids. V lost 6 bases to trimming and J lost 6 bases; unmatched junction nucleotides: 9. The CDR3 nucleotides are TGTGCCTGCGACCGGGACAGGGTTTCAAACACCATATATTTT. Translating it yields CACDRDRVSNTIYF.

V gene TRBV29-1 combines with J gene TRBJ2-2; unclear D gene. The CDR3 contains 12 residues. CDR1 and CDR2 from the germline V gene are SQVTM and ANQGSEA. The ends were cut back, 4 bases at V and 4 bases at J, with 7 bases in the middle. CDR3 sequence: CSVAISTGELFF. DNA of the CDR3: TGCAGCGTTGCCATTAGCACCGGGGAGCTGTTTTTT.

This chain joins TRBV27 and TRBJ2-5; TRBD2 aligns across 8 bases. Germline V lookup: CDR1 MNHEY, CDR2 SMNVEV (reference sequence). The CDR3 is 12 amino acids. Trimming took 6 bases from V and 5 from J; bases not matched to a gene: 2. The CDR3 loop is CASRTSVETQYF. CDR3 DNA: TGTGCCAGCAGGACTAGCGTGGAGACCCAGTACTTC.

This clonotype showed up many times. V and J are TRBV24-1 and TRBJ2-2; D might be TRBD1 or TRBD2, each matching 5 bases. Germline CDR1 reads KGHDR; CDR2 reads SFDVKD. With 3 bases removed from V and 4 bases from J, the gap between germline ends came to 17 bases. The CDR3 loop spans 17 amino acids. CDR3 sequence: CATSDKGPKIPTGELFF. The CDR3 nucleotides read TGTGCCACCAGTGATAAGGGACCGAAAATACCCACCGGGGAGCTGTTTTTT.

The chain joins TRBV2 to TRBJ1-4; possibly TRBD1 for D (5 bases). Germline CDR1 is SNHLY and CDR2 is FYNNEI. This CDR3 region has 17 residues. Deletions cut 8 bases from V and 6 bases from J, with 25 bases between. This chain's CDR3 is CASARGQGDTLDEKLFF. Here the CDR3 DNA reads TGTGCCAGCGCACGGGGCCAGGGAGATACCTTGGATGAAAAACTGTTTTTT.

This clonotype was observed a few times. The chain carries TRBV4-1 and TRBJ1-2, with a possible D match to TRBD1 (5 bases). The germline V gene has CDR1 MGHRA and CDR2 YSYEKL. V dropped 4 bases and J dropped 1 base, with 13 bases sitting between them. The CDR3 has 15 residues. CDR3 bases: TGCGCCAGCAGCCGGACAACGGAATTTAACTATGGCTACACCTTC. As protein: CASSRTTEFNYGYTF.

This clonotype has more than one count but fewer than ten. This chain links TRBV6-1 with TRBJ2-7; 8 bases are a match to TRBD2. The CDR3 is 18 residues long. V shed 6 bases and J 0 bases; nucleotides not matched to a gene: 16. From germline, CDR1 is MNHNS and CDR2 SASEGT. Here the CDR3 DNA reads TGTGCCAGCAGAGGCCAAGCGGGGGCTACTAGCGTCTCCTACGAGCAGTACTTC. Residues: CASRGQAGATSVSYEQYF.

This clonotype was found a few times. The chain links TRBV19 to TRBJ1-1; possibly TRBD1 for D (5 bases). V was clipped by 7 bases and J by 4 bases, with 13 bases between them. CDR1 and CDR2 from the germline V gene are LNHDA and SQIVND (reference sequence). CDR3 size: 13 residues. The CDR3 loop reads CASTWGEGTEAFF. CDR3 bases: TGTGCCAGTACTTGGGGCGAGGGCACTGAAGCTTTCTTT.

This clonotype was detected only a few times. The gene calls are TRBV7-2 and TRBJ1-2, with 7 bases lining up with TRBD1. The CDR3 is 15 residues long. J gave up 3 bases and V 5 bases, and 9 bases lay outside the gene matches. CDR1 and CDR2 from the germline V gene are SGHTA and FQGNSA. CDR3 sequence (DNA): TGTGCCAGCAGCCCAACAGGGGCCGGGTACTATGGCTACACCTTC. Amino acid sequence: CASSPTGAGYYGYTF.

The chain joins TRBV6-5 to TRBJ2-3; weak D call: TRBD1 (5 bases). Germline loops: CDR1 MNHEY, CDR2 SVGAGI. The CDR3 loop spans 16 amino acids. With 5 bases removed from V and 2 bases from J, the gap between germline ends came to 17 bases. In nucleotides, the CDR3 is TGTGCCAGCAGTACCTCGGAGACAGCAATCACAGATACGCAGTATTTT. As protein: CASSTSETAITDTQYF.

This clonotype was observed at least ten times. J is TRBJ2-1 and V is TRBV4-1; 8 bases line up with TRBD1. J was trimmed by 7 bases and V by 3 bases; bases with no gene match: 8. The germline gives CDR1 MGHRA, CDR2 YSYEKL. The CDR3 consists of 15 residues. CDR3 in DNA: TGCGCCAGCAGCCAGCGGCAGGGGGCGGGAAATGAGCAGTTCTTC. Amino acid sequence: CASSQRQGAGNEQFF.

V and J are TRBV5-1 and TRBJ2-7, with D hard to call. The germline gives CDR1 SGHRS, CDR2 YFSETQ. This CDR3 region has 13 residues. V dropped 5 bases and J dropped 0 bases, with 9 bases sitting between them. The CDR3 here is CASRFSSSYEQYF. The DNA of the CDR3 is TGCGCCAGCAGATTCTCGAGCTCCTACGAGCAGTACTTC.

This clonotype was seen more than once but under ten times. The chain has TRBV9 and TRBJ1-6; D ambiguous. The CDR3 extends over 14 amino acids. V was trimmed by 6 bases and J by 0 bases, leaving 7 bases between them. Germline V CDR1 and CDR2: SGDLS, YYNGEE. Written as DNA, the CDR3 is TGTGCCAGCAATGTAGGCTCCTATAATTCACCCCTCCACTTT. This codes for CASNVGSYNSPLHF.

This clonotype was detected a few times. The CDR3 spells CASSSLGSGRPSTDTQYF. CDR3 sequence (DNA): TGTGCCAGCAGCTCCCTGGGTAGCGGGAGGCCCAGCACAGATACGCAGTATTTT. The chain links TRBV5-6 to TRBJ2-3; 10 bases map to TRBD2. Losses at the gene ends were 3 bases for V and 0 bases for J; bases not matched to a gene: 10. CDR3 length: 18 residues. Germline V gene data show CDR1 as SGHDT and CDR2 as YYEEEE.